A selection of T cell receptor beta chains follows, all from one sample in a study of CD8 T cell repertoires and HIV-1 epitope variants. Clones were sequenced by immunoSEQ multiplex PCR, and TCRdb holds only the in-frame ones, with some missing. The data show 5,000 or so clones, around three fifths seen once. Antigens for these TCRs are unknown. The sample taken for sequencing was cultured CD8+ T cells derived from PBMCs. These TCRs come from a male donor with HIV. CDR3s include the opening cysteine and the closing phenylalanine or tryptophan. A D gene is named only where the DNA matches it firmly. Only some rows state a clone size, as once, few, many or a class for expanded clones.

clone_size d_call cdr3_length j_call v_call cdr3_aa cdr3_nt
NA TRBD2 16 TRBJ2-7 TRBV7-2 CASSLESLAGADEQYF TGTGCCAGCAGCTTAGAAAGTCTAGCGGGAGCCGACGAGCAGTACTTC
once NA 15 TRBJ1-5 TRBV5-8 CASSPQYYSNQPQHF TGTGCCAGCAGCCCCCAGTACTATAGCAATCAGCCCCAGCATTTT
NA TRBD2 17 TRBJ2-4 TRBV7-2 CASSLPGLAGSGNIQYF TGTGCCAGCAGCTTGCCGGGACTAGCGGGATCGGGGAACATTCAGTACTTC
once NA 15 TRBJ2-7 TRBV5-1 CASSLEVVSSYEQYF TGCGCCAGCAGCTTGGAGGTCGTTTCCTCCTACGAGCAGTACTTC
NA TRBD1 12 TRBJ1-5 TRBV19 CASRTGYQPQHF TGTGCCAGCCGGACAGGGTACCAGCCCCAGCATTTT
NA NA 13 TRBJ2-7 TRBV11-2 CASSLEGAREQYF TGTGCCAGCAGCTTAGAAGGGGCGCGAGAGCAGTACTTC
NA TRBD1 20 TRBJ2-2 TRBV19 CASSPELGTGGVGHAGELFF TGTGCCAGTAGTCCTGAGCTTGGGACAGGGGGCGTAGGGCACGCCGGGGAGCTGTTTTTT
medium-sized NA 13 TRBJ2-7 TRBV7-9 CASSPTARYEQYF TGTGCCAGCAGCCCCACGGCTCGGTACGAGCAGTACTTC
NA TRBD2 16 TRBJ2-7 TRBV5-4 CASSLPLEGGGGEQYF TGTGCCAGCAGCTTGCCCCTCGAAGGCGGGGGGGGTGAGCAGTACTTC
NA NA 14 TRBJ2-7 TRBV28 CASSLGTPAYEQYF TGTGCCAGCAGTTTGGGGACTCCCGCCTACGAGCAGTACTTC
few NA 14 TRBJ2-7 TRBV6-5 CASSPSWGTYEQYF TGTGCCAGCAGTCCCTCCTGGGGCACCTACGAGCAGTACTTC
NA TRBD2 13 TRBJ2-7 TRBV6-1 CATGTSGSYEQYF TGTGCCACCGGGACTAGCGGCTCCTACGAGCAGTACTTC
NA TRBD2 16 TRBJ2-5 TRBV7-2 CASSVLAGETEETQYF TGTGCCAGCAGCGTACTAGCGGGGGAGACGGAGGAGACCCAGTACTTC
NA TRBD1 13 TRBJ1-1 TRBV7-9 CASSLTGFTEAFF TGTGCCAGCAGCTTGACAGGGTTCACTGAAGCTTTCTTT
NA TRBD2 17 TRBJ2-3 TRBV7-8 CASSYAFGGDLTDTQYF TGTGCCAGCAGCTACGCCTTTGGGGGGGACCTCACAGATACGCAGTATTTT
NA NA 14 TRBJ1-2 TRBV14 CASSLLAASYGYTF TGTGCCAGCAGCTTATTAGCGGCCTCCTATGGCTACACCTTC
few TRBD2 14 TRBJ2-7 TRBV7-6 CASSLGTRGDEQYF TGTGCCAGCAGCTTAGGGACTAGAGGCGACGAGCAGTACTTC
NA NA 11 TRBJ2-7 TRBV5-1 CASSTGSEQYF TGCGCCAGCTCGACGGGGAGTGAGCAGTACTTC
NA TRBD1 16 TRBJ2-5 TRBV13 CASSFAKGTAQETQYF TGTGCCAGCAGTTTTGCCAAAGGGACAGCCCAAGAGACCCAGTACTTC
few TRBD2 13 TRBJ2-3 TRBV5-6 CASSLVRGGAGYF TGTGCCAGCAGCTTGGTACGCGGGGGGGCCGGTTATTTT
NA TRBD2 21 TRBJ2-3 TRBV4-3 CASSQDRRGLAGGTFTDTQYF TGCGCCAGCAGCCAAGATCGTCGGGGCCTAGCGGGGGGGACTTTCACAGATACGCAGTATTTT
NA NA 14 TRBJ1-2 TRBV2 CASREPRTGYGYTF TGTGCCAGCAGGGAACCTCGGACGGGCTATGGCTACACCTTC
NA NA 15 TRBJ2-3 TRBV11-2 CASSLRTPQWDTQYF TGTGCCAGCAGCTTAAGAACGCCACAATGGGATACGCAGTATTTT
NA NA 14 TRBJ1-4 TRBV7-9 CASTLAGEGEKLFF TGTGCCAGCACCCTAGCGGGGGAGGGTGAAAAACTGTTTTTT
few NA 19 TRBJ2-7 TRBV5-1 CASSLSPLPGPRGPYEQYF TGCGCCAGCAGCTTGTCTCCCCTCCCTGGCCCGAGGGGTCCCTACGAGCAGTACTTC
NA NA 21 TRBJ2-7 TRBV28 CASSTHPGQGGLAAFSYEQYF TGTGCCAGCAGTACTCACCCGGGACAGGGGGGACTAGCGGCCTTCTCCTACGAGCAGTACTTC
few NA 13 TRBJ2-7 TRBV14 CASSQVVSYEQYF TGTGCCAGCAGCCAAGTGGTCAGCTACGAGCAGTACTTC
NA NA 14 TRBJ2-7 TRBV4-3 CASSQIQGPYEQYF TGCGCCAGCAGCCAGATTCAGGGACCCTACGAGCAGTACTTC
once NA 16 TRBJ1-4 TRBV5-1 CASSTGQLATNEKLFF TGCGCCAGCAGCACAGGACAGCTCGCAACTAATGAAAAACTGTTTTTT
NA TRBD2 15 TRBJ2-7 TRBV7-2 CASTYTSGGAAEQYF TGTGCCAGCACCTATACTAGCGGGGGGGCGGCCGAGCAGTACTTC
few TRBD2 15 TRBJ2-1 TRBV19 CASGGGLADDNEQFF TGTGCCAGTGGAGGGGGACTAGCGGACGACAATGAGCAGTTCTTC
few TRBD2 14 TRBJ2-7 TRBV5-5 CASSLLPSGYEQYF TGTGCCAGCAGCTTGTTGCCTAGCGGATACGAGCAGTACTTC
NA NA 16 TRBJ1-6 TRBV5-6 CASRRDPSSYNSPLHF TGTGCCAGCAGGCGGGACCCGAGCTCCTATAATTCACCCCTCCACTTT
NA NA 15 TRBJ2-2 TRBV7-2 CASSLAGGGTGELFF TGTGCCAGCAGCTTAGCGGGGGGAGGCACCGGGGAGCTGTTTTTT
NA TRBD2 17 TRBJ2-1 TRBV7-9 CASSGDAGGYSYNEQFF TGTGCCAGCAGCGGAGATGCGGGAGGTTACTCCTACAATGAGCAGTTCTTC
NA TRBD2 17 TRBJ2-5 TRBV18 CASSPGVIAGSGETQYF TGTGCCAGCTCACCCGGAGTAATAGCGGGGAGTGGGGAGACCCAGTACTTC
NA NA 13 TRBJ2-5 TRBV7-8 CASSLAPKETQYF TGTGCCAGCAGCTTAGCGCCAAAAGAGACCCAGTACTTC
NA TRBD2 15 TRBJ2-7 TRBV5-1 CASSFFGLEDYEQYF TGCGCCAGCAGCTTTTTTGGACTAGAGGACTACGAGCAGTACTTC
NA NA 13 TRBJ1-1 TRBV28 CASSFGERTEAFF TGTGCCAGCAGTTTCGGGGAAAGGACTGAAGCTTTCTTT
NA TRBD2 14 TRBJ2-2 TRBV7-9 CASSLVRGAGELFF TGTGCCAGCAGCTTAGTCCGGGGGGCCGGGGAGCTGTTTTTT
NA TRBD2 15 TRBJ2-1 TRBV28 CASSLTSGRYDEQFF TGTGCCAGCAGTTTAACTAGCGGGAGGTATGATGAGCAGTTCTTC
NA NA 12 TRBJ2-1 TRBV7-7 CASSSSPHEQFF TGTGCTAGCAGCTCATCCCCCCATGAGCAGTTCTTC
NA NA 13 TRBJ2-3 TRBV9 CASSAFLLDTQYF TGTGCCAGCAGCGCCTTCCTGCTAGATACGCAGTATTTT
few NA 14 TRBJ2-7 TRBV19 CASSPSWLEDEQYF TGTGCCAGTAGTCCGAGCTGGCTGGAAGACGAGCAGTACTTC
few NA 16 TRBJ2-7 TRBV7-8 CASSPLLRDGPGEQYF TGTGCCAGCAGCCCATTGCTGCGGGACGGACCGGGTGAGCAGTACTTC
NA NA 14 TRBJ1-5 TRBV27 CASREAGSNQPQHF TGTGCCAGCCGGGAGGCAGGGAGCAATCAGCCCCAGCATTTT
NA NA 13 TRBJ2-3 TRBV5-4 CASSPPGGDTQYF TGTGCCAGCAGCCCCCCCGGCGGAGATACGCAGTATTTT
NA NA 14 TRBJ2-1 TRBV6-4 CASSGEISYNEQFF TGTGCCAGCAGTGGGGAGATATCCTACAATGAGCAGTTCTTC
NA NA 15 TRBJ2-7 TRBV18 CASSGGRDKPYEQYF TGTGCCAGCTCCGGGGGGCGGGACAAACCCTACGAGCAGTACTTC
NA TRBD2 18 TRBJ2-3 TRBV14 CASSPSLFGSGKGNTQYF TGTGCCAGCAGCCCGTCACTTTTTGGTAGCGGGAAAGGGAATACGCAGTATTTT
medium-sized NA 14 TRBJ2-2 TRBV6-1 CASSDKGETGELFF TGTGCCAGCAGTGACAAGGGGGAGACCGGGGAGCTGTTTTTT
NA NA 13 TRBJ2-7 TRBV2 CASSVGGGHEQYF TGTGCCAGCAGCGTGGGGGGGGGCCACGAGCAGTACTTC
few NA 16 TRBJ2-7 TRBV4-1 CASSQEALAGSYEQYF TGCGCCAGCAGCCAAGAAGCGCTCGCCGGGTCCTACGAGCAGTACTTC
NA TRBD2 16 TRBJ2-1 TRBV7-9 CASRGRGLAVGNEQFF TGTGCCAGCAGGGGTCGGGGACTAGCTGTTGGGAATGAGCAGTTCTTC